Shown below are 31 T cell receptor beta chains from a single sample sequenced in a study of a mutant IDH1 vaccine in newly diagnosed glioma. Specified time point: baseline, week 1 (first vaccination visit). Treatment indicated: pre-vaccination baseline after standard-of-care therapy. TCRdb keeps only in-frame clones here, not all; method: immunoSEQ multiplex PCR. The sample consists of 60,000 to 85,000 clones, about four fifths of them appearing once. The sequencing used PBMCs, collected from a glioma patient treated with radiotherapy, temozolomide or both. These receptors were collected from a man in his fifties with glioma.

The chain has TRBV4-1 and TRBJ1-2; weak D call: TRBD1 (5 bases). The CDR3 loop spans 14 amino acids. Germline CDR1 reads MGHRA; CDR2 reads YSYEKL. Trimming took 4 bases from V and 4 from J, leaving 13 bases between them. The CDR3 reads CASSREQGSYGYTF. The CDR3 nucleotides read TGCGCCAGCAGCCGCGAGCAGGGATCCTATGGCTACACCTTC.

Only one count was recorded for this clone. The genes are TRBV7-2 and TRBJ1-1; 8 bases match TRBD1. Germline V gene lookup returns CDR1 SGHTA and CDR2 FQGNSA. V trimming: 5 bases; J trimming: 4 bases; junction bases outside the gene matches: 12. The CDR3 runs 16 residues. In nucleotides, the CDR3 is TGTGCCAGCAGCCCGCAGCCAGGGGGCCTTCCCACTGAAGCTTTCTTT. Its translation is CASSPQPGGLPTEAFF.

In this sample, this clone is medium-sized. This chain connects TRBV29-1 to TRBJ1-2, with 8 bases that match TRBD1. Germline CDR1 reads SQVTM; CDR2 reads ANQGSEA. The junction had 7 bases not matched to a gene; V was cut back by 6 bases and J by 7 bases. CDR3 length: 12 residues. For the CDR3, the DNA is TGCAGCGTCCTAAGACAGGGGTTTGGCTACACCTTC. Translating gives CSVLRQGFGYTF.

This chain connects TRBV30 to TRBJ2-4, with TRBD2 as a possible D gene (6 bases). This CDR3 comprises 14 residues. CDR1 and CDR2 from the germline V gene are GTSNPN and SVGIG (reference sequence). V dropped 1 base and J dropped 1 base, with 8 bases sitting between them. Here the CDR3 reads CAWSGRGAKNIQYF. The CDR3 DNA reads TGTGCCTGGAGTGGACGGGGGGCCAAAAACATTCAGTACTTC. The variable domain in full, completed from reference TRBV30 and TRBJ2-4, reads SQTIHQWPATLVQPVGSPLSLECTVEGTSNPNLYWYRQAAGRGLQLLFYSVGIGQISSEVPQNLSASRPQDRQFILSSKKLLLSDSGFYLCAWSGRGAKNIQYFGAGTRLSVL.

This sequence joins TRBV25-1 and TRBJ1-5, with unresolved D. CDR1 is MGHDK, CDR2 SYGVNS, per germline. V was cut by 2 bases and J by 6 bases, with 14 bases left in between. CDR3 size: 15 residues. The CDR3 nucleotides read TGTGCCAGCAGTGAACGGGGTGGAGTGGGTCAGCCCCAGCATTTT. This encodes CASSERGGVGQPQHF. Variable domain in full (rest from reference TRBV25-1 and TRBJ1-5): EADIYQTPRYLVIGTGKKITLECSQTMGHDKMYWYQQDPGMELHLIHYSYGVNSTEKGDLSSESTVSRIRTEHFPLTLESARPSHTSQYLCASSERGGVGQPQHFGDGTRLSIL.

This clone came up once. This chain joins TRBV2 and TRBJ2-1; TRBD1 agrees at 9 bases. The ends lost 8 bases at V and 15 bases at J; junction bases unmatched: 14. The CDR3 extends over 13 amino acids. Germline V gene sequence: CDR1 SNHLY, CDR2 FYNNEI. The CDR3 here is CASGETGGKPGFF. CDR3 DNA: TGTGCCAGCGGGGAAACAGGGGGCAAACCGGGGTTCTTC. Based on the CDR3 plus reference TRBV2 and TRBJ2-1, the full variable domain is EPEVTQTPSHQVTQMGQEVILRCVPISNHLYFYWYRQILGQKVEFLVSFYNNEISEKSEIFDDQFSVERPDGSNFTLKIRSTKLEDSAMYFCASGETGGKPGFFGPGTRLTVL.

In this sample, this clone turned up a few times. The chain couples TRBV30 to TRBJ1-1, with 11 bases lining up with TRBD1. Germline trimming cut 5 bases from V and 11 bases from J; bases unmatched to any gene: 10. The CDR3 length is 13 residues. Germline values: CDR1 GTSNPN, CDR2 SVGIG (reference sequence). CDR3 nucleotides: TGTGCCTGGGGAGGCCGGGACAGGGGGAACGCTTTCTTT. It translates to CAWGGRDRGNAFF.

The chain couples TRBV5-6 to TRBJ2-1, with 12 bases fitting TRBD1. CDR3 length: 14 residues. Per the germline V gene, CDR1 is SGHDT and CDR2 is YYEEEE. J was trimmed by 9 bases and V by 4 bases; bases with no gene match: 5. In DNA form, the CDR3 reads TGTGCCAGCAGCGGGGGACAGGGGGCGACTGAGCAGTTCTTC. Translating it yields CASSGGQGATEQFF.

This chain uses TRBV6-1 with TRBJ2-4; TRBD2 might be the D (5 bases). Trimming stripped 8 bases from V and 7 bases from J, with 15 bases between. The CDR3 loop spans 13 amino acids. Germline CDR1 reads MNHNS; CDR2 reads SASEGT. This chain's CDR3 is CASREGYYNIQYF. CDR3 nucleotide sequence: TGTGCCAGCCGCGAGGGATACTACAACATTCAGTACTTC.

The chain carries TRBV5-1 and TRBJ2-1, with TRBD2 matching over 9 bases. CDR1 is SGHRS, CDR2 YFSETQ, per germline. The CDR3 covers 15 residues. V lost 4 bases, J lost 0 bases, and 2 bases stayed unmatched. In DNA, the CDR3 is TGCGCCAGCAGCCAACTAGCGGGCTCCTACAATGAGCAGTTCTTC. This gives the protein CASSQLAGSYNEQFF.

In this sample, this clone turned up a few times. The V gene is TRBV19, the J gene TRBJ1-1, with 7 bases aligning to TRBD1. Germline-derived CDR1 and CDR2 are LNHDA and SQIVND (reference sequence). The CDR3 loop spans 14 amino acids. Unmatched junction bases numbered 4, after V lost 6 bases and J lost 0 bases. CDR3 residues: CASSSTGLNTEAFF. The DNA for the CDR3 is TGTGCCAGTAGCTCGACAGGGCTGAACACTGAAGCTTTCTTT.

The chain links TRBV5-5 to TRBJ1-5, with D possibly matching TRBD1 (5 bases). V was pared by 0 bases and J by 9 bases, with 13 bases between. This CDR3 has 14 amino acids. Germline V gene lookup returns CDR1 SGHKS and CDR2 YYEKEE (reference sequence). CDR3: CASSLVDSGGPQHF. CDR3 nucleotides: TGTGCCAGCAGCTTGGTCGACAGCGGGGGGCCCCAGCATTTT.

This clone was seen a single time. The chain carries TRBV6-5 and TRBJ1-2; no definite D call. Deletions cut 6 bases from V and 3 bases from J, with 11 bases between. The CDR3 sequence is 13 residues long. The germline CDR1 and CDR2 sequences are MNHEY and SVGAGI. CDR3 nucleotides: TGTGCCAGCAGCATCGACAAGGACTATGGCTACACCTTC. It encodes CASSIDKDYGYTF.

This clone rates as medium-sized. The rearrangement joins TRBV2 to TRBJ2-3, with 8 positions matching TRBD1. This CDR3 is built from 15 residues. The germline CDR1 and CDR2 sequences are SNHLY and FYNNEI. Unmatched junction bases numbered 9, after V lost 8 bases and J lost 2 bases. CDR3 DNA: TGTGCCAGCCAATCAGACAGGGGTTCCACAGATACGCAGTATTTT. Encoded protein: CASQSDRGSTDTQYF.

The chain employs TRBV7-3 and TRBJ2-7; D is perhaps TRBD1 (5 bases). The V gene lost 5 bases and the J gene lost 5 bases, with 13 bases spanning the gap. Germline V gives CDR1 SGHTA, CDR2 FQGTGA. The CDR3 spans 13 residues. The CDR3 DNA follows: TGTGCCAGCAGCGCCGTTCCAGGGAACGAGCAGTACTTC. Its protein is CASSAVPGNEQYF.

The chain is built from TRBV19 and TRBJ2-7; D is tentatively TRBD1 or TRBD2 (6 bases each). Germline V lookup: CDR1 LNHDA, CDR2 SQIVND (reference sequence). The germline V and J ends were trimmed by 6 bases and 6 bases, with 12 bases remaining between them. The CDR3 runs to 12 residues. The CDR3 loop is CASSWGAGEQYF. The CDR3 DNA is TGTGCCAGTAGCTGGGGGGCTGGCGAGCAGTACTTC.

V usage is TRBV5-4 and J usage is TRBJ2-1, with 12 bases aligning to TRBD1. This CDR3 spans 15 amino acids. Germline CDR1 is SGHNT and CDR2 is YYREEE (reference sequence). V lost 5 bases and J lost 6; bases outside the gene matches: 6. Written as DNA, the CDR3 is TGTGCCAGCAGTTCCCGGGACAGGGGGCCCAATGAGCAGTTCTTC. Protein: CASSSRDRGPNEQFF.

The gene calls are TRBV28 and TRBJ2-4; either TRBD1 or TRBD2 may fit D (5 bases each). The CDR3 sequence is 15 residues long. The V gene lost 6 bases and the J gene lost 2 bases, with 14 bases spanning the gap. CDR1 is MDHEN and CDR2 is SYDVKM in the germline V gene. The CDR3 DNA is TGTGCCAGCAGAAAACAAGGGACCACCAAAAACATTCAGTACTTC. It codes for CASRKQGTTKNIQYF.

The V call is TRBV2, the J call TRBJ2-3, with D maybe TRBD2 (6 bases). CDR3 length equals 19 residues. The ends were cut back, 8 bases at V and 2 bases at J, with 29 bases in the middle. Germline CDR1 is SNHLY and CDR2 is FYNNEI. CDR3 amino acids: CASSLADPGLLDPTDTQYF. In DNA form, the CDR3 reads TGTGCCAGCTCGTTAGCGGACCCGGGACTCCTCGACCCCACAGATACGCAGTATTTT.

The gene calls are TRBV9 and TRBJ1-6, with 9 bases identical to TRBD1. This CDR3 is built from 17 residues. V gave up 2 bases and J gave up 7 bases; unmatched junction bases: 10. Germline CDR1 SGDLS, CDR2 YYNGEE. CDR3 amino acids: CASSVLGTGTGNSPLHF. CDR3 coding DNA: TGTGCCAGCAGCGTCCTAGGGACCGGGACAGGGAATTCACCCCTCCACTTT.

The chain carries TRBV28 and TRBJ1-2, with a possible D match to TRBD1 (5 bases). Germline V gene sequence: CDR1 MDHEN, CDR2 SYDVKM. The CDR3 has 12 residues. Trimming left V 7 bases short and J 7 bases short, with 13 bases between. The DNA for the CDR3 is TGTGCCAGCACCGGGGGGGTCGGTGGCTACACCTTC. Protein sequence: CASTGGVGGYTF.

CDR3 coding DNA: TGTGCCAGCAGTGTTTCGGACAGCTCTAACTATGGCTACACCTTC. Amino acids: CASSVSDSSNYGYTF. The rearrangement links TRBV2 to TRBJ1-2, with a possible D match to TRBD1 (6 bases). The germline V and J ends were trimmed by 4 bases and 0 bases, with 12 bases remaining between them. This CDR3 has 15 amino acids. Germline CDR1 SNHLY, CDR2 FYNNEI.

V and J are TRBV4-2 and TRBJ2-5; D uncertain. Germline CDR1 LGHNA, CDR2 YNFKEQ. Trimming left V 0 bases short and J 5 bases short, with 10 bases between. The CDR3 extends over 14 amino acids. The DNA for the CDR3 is TGTGCCAGCAGCCAAGATCCGAAAGGGGAGACCCAGTACTTC. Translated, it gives CASSQDPKGETQYF.

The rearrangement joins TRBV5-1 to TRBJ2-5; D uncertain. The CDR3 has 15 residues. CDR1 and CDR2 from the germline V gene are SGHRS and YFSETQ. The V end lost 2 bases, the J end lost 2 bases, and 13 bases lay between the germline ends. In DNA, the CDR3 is TGCGCCAGCAGCTTAACCACCGGTGGGCAAGAGACCCAGTACTTC. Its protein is CASSLTTGGQETQYF.

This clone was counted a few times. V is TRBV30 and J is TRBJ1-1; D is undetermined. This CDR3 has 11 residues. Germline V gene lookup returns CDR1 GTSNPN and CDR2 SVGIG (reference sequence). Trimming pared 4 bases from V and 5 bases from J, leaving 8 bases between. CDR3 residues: CAWTAPTEAFF. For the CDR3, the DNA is TGTGCCTGGACAGCGCCAACTGAAGCTTTCTTT.

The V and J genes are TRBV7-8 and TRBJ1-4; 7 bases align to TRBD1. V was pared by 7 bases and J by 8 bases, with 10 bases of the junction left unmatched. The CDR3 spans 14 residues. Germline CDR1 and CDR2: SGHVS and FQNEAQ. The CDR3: CASTLRDSGEKLFF. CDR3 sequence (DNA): TGTGCCAGCACCCTCCGGGACAGTGGGGAAAAACTGTTTTTT.

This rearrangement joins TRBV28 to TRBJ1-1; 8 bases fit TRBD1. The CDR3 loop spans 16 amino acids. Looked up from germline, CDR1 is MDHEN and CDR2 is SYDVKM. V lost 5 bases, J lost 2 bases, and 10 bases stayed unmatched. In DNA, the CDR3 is TGTGCCAGCAGTCCTCAGGGGGCCCGACGTAACACTGAAGCTTTCTTT. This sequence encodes CASSPQGARRNTEAFF.

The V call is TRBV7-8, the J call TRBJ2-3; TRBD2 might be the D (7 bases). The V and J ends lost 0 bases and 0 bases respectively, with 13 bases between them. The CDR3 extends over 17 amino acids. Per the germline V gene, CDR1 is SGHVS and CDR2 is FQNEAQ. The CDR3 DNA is TGTGCCAGCAGCTTAGCCGGCGGGGGCCATAGCACAGATACGCAGTATTTT. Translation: CASSLAGGGHSTDTQYF. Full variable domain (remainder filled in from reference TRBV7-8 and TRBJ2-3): GAGVSQSPRYKVAKRGQDVALRCDPISGHVSLFWYQQALGQGPEFLTYFQNEAQLDKSGLPSDRFFAERPEGSVSTLKIQRTQQEDSAVYLCASSLAGGGHSTDTQYFGPGTRLTVL.

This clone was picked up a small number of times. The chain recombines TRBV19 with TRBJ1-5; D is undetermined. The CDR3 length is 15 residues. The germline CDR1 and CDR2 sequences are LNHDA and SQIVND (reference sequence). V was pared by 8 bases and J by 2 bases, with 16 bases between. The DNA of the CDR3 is TGTGCCAGTGCGGTAGGGTACCGGGGCAATCAGCCCCAGCATTTT. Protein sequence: CASAVGYRGNQPQHF. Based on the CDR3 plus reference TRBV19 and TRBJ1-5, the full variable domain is DGGITQSPKYLFRKEGQNVTLSCEQNLNHDAMYWYRQDPGQGLRLIYYSQIVNDFQKGDIAEGYSVSREKKESFPLTVTSAQKNPTAFYLCASAVGYRGNQPQHFGDGTRLSIL.

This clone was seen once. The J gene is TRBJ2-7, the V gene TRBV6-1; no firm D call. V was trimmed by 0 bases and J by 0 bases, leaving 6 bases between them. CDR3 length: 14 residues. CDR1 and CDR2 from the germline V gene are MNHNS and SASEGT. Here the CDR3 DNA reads TGTGCCAGCAGTGAAGCAAGTAGCTCCTACGAGCAGTACTTC. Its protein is CASSEASSSYEQYF.

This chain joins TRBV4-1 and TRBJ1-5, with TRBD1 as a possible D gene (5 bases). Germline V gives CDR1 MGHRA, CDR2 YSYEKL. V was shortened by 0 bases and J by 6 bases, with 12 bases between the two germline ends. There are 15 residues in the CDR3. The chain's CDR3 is CASSQEAGRAQPQHF. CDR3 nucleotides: TGCGCCAGCAGCCAAGAAGCAGGGAGGGCTCAGCCCCAGCATTTT.